The next 25 T cell receptor beta chains were all read from a single sample in a study of T-cell reconstitution after alpha-beta-depleted transplantation in children. It was with unique molecular identifiers that the TCRbeta library was prepared. TCRdb called the PCR reads again in MiXCR, with one record for every CDR3 protein. The table has a few hundred thousand distinct CDR3 sequences, 10% seen once. The starting material was PBMCs from the stem cell graft donor, obtained from the stem cell graft. These receptors originate from a human donor who donated a stem cell graft to a child with acute lymphoblastic leukemia.

The chain uses TRBV5-1 and TRBJ2-5, with D tentatively TRBD2 (6 bases). Trimming pared 2 bases from V and 4 bases from J, leaving 12 bases between. Germline V lookup: CDR1 SGHRS, CDR2 YFSETQ. The CDR3 covers 14 residues. CDR3 in DNA: TGCGCCAGCAGCTTTGGGGAAGCGGGAGAGACCCAGTACTTC. Residues: CASSFGEAGETQYF.

This clonotype occurred a few times. V is TRBV2 and J is TRBJ1-1; D is unresolved. Trimming removed 6 bases from V and 7 bases from J, with 9 bases in between. The CDR3 contains 11 residues. Looked up from germline, CDR1 is SNHLY and CDR2 is FYNNEI. The CDR3 bases are TGTGCCAGCAGGAGAGAAGGTGAAGCTTTCTTT. It encodes CASRREGEAFF.

This chain connects TRBV6-2 or TRBV6-3 to TRBJ1-1, with D tentatively TRBD1 (6 bases). V lost 7 bases and J lost 5, with 14 bases in between. Germline loops: CDR1 MNHEY, CDR2 SVGEGT. The CDR3 length is 13 residues. DNA for the CDR3: TGTGCCAGCAAATGGGGGGCGGGAACTGAAGCTTTCTTT. This sequence encodes CASKWGAGTEAFF.

The J gene is TRBJ2-2, the V gene TRBV9, with D unclear. Germline V gene sequence: CDR1 SGDLS, CDR2 YYNGEE. The CDR3 length is 17 residues. The V end was cut by 0 bases, the J end by 0 bases, with 12 bases between. DNA for the CDR3: TGTGCCAGCAGCGTAGAGGGCAGATCTGCGAACACCGGGGAGCTGTTTTTT. Translated, it gives CASSVEGRSANTGELFF.

This chain uses TRBV7-2 with TRBJ1-4; D is unresolved. The CDR3 runs 14 residues. Trimming pared 3 bases from V and 5 bases from J, leaving 10 bases between. Germline CDR1 and CDR2: SGHTA and FQGNSA. The CDR3 protein is CASSFSRSNEKLFF. Here the CDR3 DNA reads TGTGCCAGCAGCTTTAGCAGGTCGAATGAAAAACTGTTTTTT. Combining the CDR3 with reference TRBV7-2 and TRBJ1-4 gives the whole variable domain GAGVSQSPSNKVTEKGKDVELRCDPISGHTALYWYRQSLGQGLEFLIYFQGNSAPDKSGLPSDRFSAERTGGSVSTLTIQRTQQEDSAVYLCASSFSRSNEKLFFGSGTQLSVL.

This clonotype has just a few counts. The V call is TRBV5-1, the J call TRBJ2-1; 11 bases fit TRBD1. Germline loops: CDR1 SGHRS, CDR2 YFSETQ. The CDR3 is made up of 18 amino acids. V lost 1 base and J lost 0; bases outside the gene matches: 6. Here the CDR3 DNA reads TGCGCCAGCAGCTTGCGGACAGGGGGCTCGACCTCCTACAATGAGCAGTTCTTC. Encoded protein: CASSLRTGGSTSYNEQFF.

This sequence joins TRBV5-1 and TRBJ1-2; TRBD1 matches 12 bases. The junction had 7 bases not matched to a gene; V was cut back by 3 bases and J by 7 bases. Germline V gives CDR1 SGHRS, CDR2 YFSETQ. The CDR3 has 15 amino acids. CDR3 region: CASSYRDRGRSGYTF. CDR3 DNA sequence: TGCGCCAGCAGCTATCGGGACAGGGGGCGGAGTGGCTACACCTTC. Filled out from reference TRBV5-1 and TRBJ1-2, the complete variable domain reads KAGVTQTPRYLIKTRGQQVTLSCSPISGHRSVSWYQQTPGQGLQFLFEYFSETQRNKGNFPGRFSGRQFSNSRSEMNVSTLELGDSALYLCASSYRDRGRSGYTFGSGTRLTVV.

There are many counts of this clonotype. The chain couples TRBV27 to TRBJ2-6, with D unclear. Deletions cut 6 bases from V and 0 bases from J, with 6 bases between. Germline CDR1 MNHEY, CDR2 SMNVEV (reference sequence). The CDR3 runs 14 residues. DNA for the CDR3: TGTGCCAGCAGCCTCCTCTCTGGGGCCAACGTCCTGACTTTC. Protein product: CASSLLSGANVLTF.

This clonotype was counted only a few times. The rearrangement uses TRBV5-1 and TRBJ2-1; D tentatively reads TRBD1 or TRBD2 (5 bases each). CDR1 is SGHRS, CDR2 YFSETQ, per germline. Trimming shortened V by 4 bases and J by 1 base, and 15 bases separated the two germline ends. This CDR3 is built from 16 residues. CDR3 in amino acids: CASSRILGESYNEQFF. The DNA for the CDR3 is TGCGCCAGCAGCAGAATTCTAGGGGAGTCCTACAATGAGCAGTTCTTC.

Notes on this clonotype: The CDR3 ends on some other residue instead of the conserved phenylalanine or tryptophan, so this is likely a read error. CDR3 in amino acids: CASSPGQGPLSYEQYL. Written as DNA, the CDR3 is TGTGCCAGCAGTCCCGGACAGGGTCCCCTTTCCTACGAGCAGTACTTG. J is TRBJ2-7 and V is TRBV28, with 8 bases matching TRBD1. The CDR3 is 16 residues long. After removal of 5 bases from V and 1 base from J, the junction contained 10 bases not matched to a gene. Germline CDR1 MDHEN, CDR2 SYDVKM.

The chain has TRBV3-2 and TRBJ2-6. TRBV3-2 is annotated as a pseudogene. This CDR3 region has 18 residues. CDR3 coding DNA: TGTGCCTTCGGCAATTTGGTCGGTTCTCATGGTGGGGCCAACGTCCTGACTTTC. Translation: CAFGNLVGSHGGANVLTF.

This rearrangement joins TRBV4-2 to TRBJ2-5; possible D gene TRBD2, 5 bases. V was pared by 0 bases and J by 7 bases, with 12 bases between. This CDR3 has 14 amino acids. Looked up from germline, CDR1 is LGHNA and CDR2 is YNFKEQ. The CDR3, as DNA: TGTGCCAGCAGCCAAGATCCGGACTCCAGGACCCAGTACTTC. This sequence encodes CASSQDPDSRTQYF.

This clonotype occurred a few times. The rearrangement joins TRBV28 to TRBJ2-3, with TRBD2 as a possible D gene (5 bases). Germline-derived CDR1 and CDR2 are MDHEN and SYDVKM. The V gene lost 6 bases and the J gene lost 3 bases, with 10 bases spanning the gap. CDR3 length: 13 amino acids. The CDR3 region has the DNA TGTGCCAGCAGGCTAGCAAGAACAGATACGCAGTATTTT. Its protein is CASRLARTDTQYF.

The genes are TRBV7-9 and TRBJ1-1; perhaps TRBD1 as D (6 bases). The germline gives CDR1 SEHNR, CDR2 FQNEAQ (reference sequence). The CDR3 extends over 15 amino acids. V lost 4 bases and J 4 bases, leaving 16 bases between the germline ends. The CDR3 region is CASSWQGRGGTEAFF. Written as DNA, the CDR3 is TGTGCCAGCAGCTGGCAGGGGCGAGGAGGCACTGAAGCTTTCTTT. The full variable domain, with the rest looked up from reference TRBV7-9 and TRBJ1-1, is DTGVSQNPRHKITKRGQNVTFRCDPISEHNRLYWYRQTLGQGPEFLTYFQNEAQLEKSRLLSDRFSAERPKGSFSTLEIQRTEQGDSAMYLCASSWQGRGGTEAFFGQGTRLTVV.

V and J are TRBV5-1 and TRBJ2-1; 8 nucleotides agree with TRBD2. V lost 3 bases and J lost 8; bases outside the gene matches: 13. The CDR3 sequence is 16 residues long. CDR1 SGHRS and CDR2 YFSETQ come from the germline V gene. CDR3 loop: CASSSELAATGDEQFF. As DNA, the CDR3 is TGCGCCAGCAGCTCAGAACTAGCGGCCACGGGGGATGAGCAGTTCTTC.

CDR3 sequence (DNA): TGCGCCAGCAGCCAACAGGGCTCCTACAATGAGCAGTTCTTC. Residues: CASSQQGSYNEQFF. This chain joins TRBV4-1 and TRBJ2-1; tentatively, D is TRBD1 (5 bases). The length of the CDR3 is 14 residues. The V end was cut by 2 bases, the J end by 0 bases, with 5 bases between. Germline V CDR1 and CDR2: MGHRA, YSYEKL.

The genes are TRBV29-1 and TRBJ2-3; 9 bases are shared with TRBD2. CDR1 SQVTM and CDR2 ANQGSEA come from the germline V gene. V was pared by 2 bases and J by 2 bases, with 8 bases of the junction left unmatched. This CDR3 region has 16 residues. The CDR3 DNA sequence: TGCAGCGTTGAATCCGGGCTAGCGGGATACACAGATACGCAGTATTTT. This codes for CSVESGLAGYTDTQYF.

The chain recombines TRBV7-2 with TRBJ2-7, with D possibly being TRBD2 (5 bases). The CDR3 loop spans 13 amino acids. The V gene lost 6 bases and the J gene lost 5 bases, with 14 bases spanning the gap. The germline CDR1 and CDR2 sequences are SGHTA and FQGNSA. The chain's CDR3 is CASRALGLHEQYF. As DNA, the CDR3 is TGTGCCAGCAGGGCACTAGGTCTACACGAGCAGTACTTC.

This clonotype was seen many times. This chain uses TRBV4-1 with TRBJ1-4; tentatively, D is TRBD1 (5 bases). CDR1 and CDR2 (germline): MGHRA, YSYEKL. V was pared by 4 bases and J by 8 bases, with 14 bases between. The CDR3 is 14 amino acids. For the CDR3, the DNA is TGCGCCAGCAGCCTCGGGACGGCGGGGGAAAAACTGTTTTTT. Its protein product is CASSLGTAGEKLFF.

This clonotype was seen a few times. V gene TRBV11-1 combines with J gene TRBJ2-5, with 8 nucleotides matching TRBD1. V was pared by 5 bases and J by 3 bases, with 17 bases of the junction left unmatched. This CDR3 has 18 residues. CDR1 and CDR2 (germline): SGHAT, FQDESV (reference sequence). The CDR3 loop is CASSPRAGGAPWKETQYF. CDR3 DNA: TGTGCCAGCAGCCCCCGGGCAGGGGGCGCCCCGTGGAAAGAGACCCAGTACTTC.

This clonotype turned up a few times. As DNA, the CDR3 is TGTGCCAGCAGTTCCCCTAGTCTTAGCGGGAGCTTTTACGAGCAGTACTTC. This sequence encodes CASSSPSLSGSFYEQYF. The chain couples TRBV28 to TRBJ2-7; 9 bases align to TRBD2. With 4 bases clipped from V and 4 bases from J, the junction kept 14 bases outside the gene matches. Germline CDR1 and CDR2: MDHEN and SYDVKM. The CDR3 covers 17 residues.

This clonotype has a handful of counts. CDR3 sequence (DNA): TGTGCCAGCTCACCACGCGGGAGGGCCTCCTACGAGCAGTACTTC. It encodes CASSPRGRASYEQYF. This rearrangement joins TRBV18 to TRBJ2-7, with TRBD2 matching over 9 bases. With 1 base clipped from V and 0 bases from J, the junction kept 1 base outside the gene matches. The germline V gene has CDR1 KGHSH and CDR2 LQKENI. The CDR3 runs 15 residues. Full variable domain (outside the CDR3, taken from reference TRBV18 and TRBJ2-7): NAGVMQNPRHLVRRRGQEARLRCSPMKGHSHVYWYRQLPEEGLKFMVYLQKENIIDESGMPKERFSAEFPKEGPSILRIQQVVRGDSAAYFCASSPRGRASYEQYFGPGTRLTVT.

In its sample, this clonotype was seen a few times. V and J are TRBV20-1 and TRBJ2-3; D unclear. Germline CDR1 reads DFQATT; CDR2 reads SNEGSKA (reference sequence). The CDR3 totals 14 residues. V was pared by 0 bases and J by 3 bases, with 10 bases between. CDR3 region: CSARDLDGTDTQYF. CDR3 nucleotide sequence: TGCAGTGCTAGAGATCTGGACGGAACAGATACGCAGTATTTT.

This clonotype turned up a few times. The CDR3 region is CASSLTQPSGGETQYF. As DNA, the CDR3 is TGCGCCAGCAGCTTGACTCAACCCTCAGGGGGGGAGACCCAGTACTTC. The V call is TRBV5-1, the J call TRBJ2-5, with D perhaps TRBD1 (7 bases). V was clipped by 1 base and J by 5 bases, with 18 bases between them. The CDR3 loop spans 16 amino acids. Per the germline V gene, CDR1 is SGHRS and CDR2 is YFSETQ. Variable domain in full (rest from reference TRBV5-1 and TRBJ2-5): KAGVTQTPRYLIKTRGQQVTLSCSPISGHRSVSWYQQTPGQGLQFLFEYFSETQRNKGNFPGRFSGRQFSNSRSEMNVSTLELGDSALYLCASSLTQPSGGETQYFGPGTRLLVL.

As to this clonotype: A much larger clone lies one base from this, so it may be a read error. The chain links TRBV29-1 to TRBJ2-4; 7 bases agree with TRBD1. Germline V gene data show CDR1 as SQVTM and CDR2 as ANQGSEA. V lost 2 bases, J lost 8 bases, and 6 bases stayed unmatched. This CDR3 has 13 residues. CDR3 sequence: CSVEKGAKDIQYF. CDR3 DNA: TGCAGCGTTGAAAAGGGGGCGAAAGACATTCAGTACTTC.